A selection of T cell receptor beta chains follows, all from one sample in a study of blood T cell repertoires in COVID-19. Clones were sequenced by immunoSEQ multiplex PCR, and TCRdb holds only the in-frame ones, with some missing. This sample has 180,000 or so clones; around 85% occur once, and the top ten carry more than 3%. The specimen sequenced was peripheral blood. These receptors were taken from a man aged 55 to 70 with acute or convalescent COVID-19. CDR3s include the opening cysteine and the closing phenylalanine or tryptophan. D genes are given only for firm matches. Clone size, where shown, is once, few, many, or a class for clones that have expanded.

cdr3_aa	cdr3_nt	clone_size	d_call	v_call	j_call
CASSRGTVQPQHF	TGTGCCAGCAGTCGCGGGACAGTTCAGCCCCAGCATTTT	-	TRBD1	TRBV28	TRBJ1-5
CASSDVRRSSYEQYF	TGTGCCAGCAGTGATGTCAGAAGAAGCTCCTACGAGCAGTACTTC	-	-	TRBV6-1	TRBJ2-7
CASSDSGSNQPQHF	TGTGCCAGCAGTGATTCAGGAAGCAATCAGCCCCAGCATTTT	-	-	TRBV6-1	TRBJ1-5
CASSEGLAGWSSYNEQFF	TGTGCCAGCAGCGAAGGACTAGCGGGTTGGAGCTCCTACAATGAGCAGTTCTTC	-	TRBD2	TRBV7-9	TRBJ2-1
CASSPAGDRGLYEQYF	TGTGCCAGCTCACCCGCCGGTGACAGGGGGCTCTACGAGCAGTACTTC	-	TRBD1	TRBV18	TRBJ2-7
CASSSGTDTGELFF	TGTGCCAGCAGTTCCGGGACAGACACCGGGGAGCTGTTTTTT	once	TRBD1	TRBV7-9	TRBJ2-2
CASSYATGPSEAFF	TGTGCCAGCAGTTACGCGACAGGGCCATCTGAAGCTTTCTTT	-	TRBD1	TRBV6-2/TRBV6-3	TRBJ1-1
CASSRGSGPGATDTQYF	TGTGCCAGCAGCAGGGGGTCAGGGCCAGGGGCCACAGATACGCAGTATTTT	-	-	TRBV5-5	TRBJ2-3
CASSIREESYNEQFF	TGTGCCAGTAGTATCCGGGAGGAATCATACAATGAGCAGTTCTTC	-	TRBD2	TRBV19	TRBJ2-1
CASGLGLAGEADTQYF	TGTGCTAGTGGTTTGGGACTAGCGGGAGAAGCAGATACGCAGTATTTT	-	TRBD2	TRBV12-5	TRBJ2-3
CASSPTGTGVRETQYF	TGCGCCAGCAGCCCCACCGGGACAGGGGTACGAGAGACCCAGTACTTC	-	TRBD1	TRBV5-1	TRBJ2-5
CASSYSFTVDTEAFF	TGTGCCAGCAGTTACTCGTTTACGGTAGACACTGAAGCTTTCTTT	-	-	TRBV6-5	TRBJ1-1
CASSLGQGPMSGYTF	TGTGCCAGCAGCCTCGGACAGGGGCCCATGTCTGGCTACACCTTC	-	TRBD1	TRBV7-3	TRBJ1-2
CASSLVRQGIAEQYF	TGTGCCAGCAGCCTAGTTCGACAGGGTATTGCCGAGCAGTACTTC	-	TRBD1	TRBV7-3	TRBJ2-7
CASSVGTSGSRELFF	TGTGCCAGCAGTGTTGGGACTAGCGGAAGTCGGGAGCTGTTTTTT	once	TRBD2	TRBV28	TRBJ2-2
CATQASGSGTGELFF	TGTGCCACCCAGGCTAGCGGGAGTGGGACCGGGGAGCTGTTTTTT	-	TRBD2	TRBV10-3	TRBJ2-2
CASSLASGRASYNEQFF	TGTGCCAGCAGTTTAGCGAGCGGGAGGGCCTCCTACAATGAGCAGTTCTTC	-	TRBD2	TRBV28	TRBJ2-1
CASSFGTSGRAVDTQYF	TGTGCCAGCAGCTTTGGGACTAGCGGGAGGGCTGTAGATACGCAGTATTTT	-	TRBD2	TRBV7-3	TRBJ2-3
CASSWAVLAGGSGELFF	TGTGCCAGCAGCTGGGCTGTGCTAGCGGGAGGCTCCGGGGAGCTGTTTTTT	once	TRBD2	TRBV5-8	TRBJ2-2
CASSVDITYEQYF	TGTGCCAGCAGCGTAGACATAACCTACGAGCAGTACTTC	-	-	TRBV9	TRBJ2-7
CASSPSSGRAYEQYF	TGTGCCAGCAGCCCCTCTAGCGGGAGGGCCTACGAGCAGTACTTC	-	TRBD2	TRBV9	TRBJ2-7
CASSRNLAGATYEQYF	TGTGCCAGTAGTAGGAATTTAGCGGGAGCCACCTACGAGCAGTACTTC	-	TRBD2	TRBV19	TRBJ2-7
CASSFLGTSGSDTQYF	TGTGCCAGCTCTTTCCTCGGGACTAGCGGGAGTGATACGCAGTATTTT	once	TRBD2	TRBV18	TRBJ2-3
CASSESVRRFSGNTIYF	TGTGCCAGCAGTGAAAGCGTACGTCGGTTCTCTGGAAACACCATATATTTT	-	-	TRBV6-1	TRBJ1-3
CASSRQGLNQPQHF	TGTGCCAGCAGTCGACAGGGCCTCAATCAGCCCCAGCATTTT	-	TRBD1	TRBV6-5	TRBJ1-5
CSVDPGTGWNEQFF	TGCAGCGTTGACCCCGGGACTGGGTGGAATGAGCAGTTCTTC	few	-	TRBV29-1	TRBJ2-1
CASSLDSPITDTQYF	TGTGCCAGCAGTTTGGACTCACCTATCACAGATACGCAGTATTTT	-	-	TRBV28	TRBJ2-3
CASSPDRGRGTGELFF	TGTGCCAGCAGCCCGGACAGGGGGCGCGGTACCGGGGAGCTGTTTTTT	-	TRBD1	TRBV5-4	TRBJ2-2
CASSSGQSLAKNIQYF	TGTGCCAGCAGCTCGGGACAGTCTCTAGCCAAAAACATTCAGTACTTC	-	TRBD1	TRBV5-4	TRBJ2-4